This entry is about one T cell receptor beta chain. What it binds is not known. The treatment is: approximately nine-day PBMC culture with coronavirus spike peptide pools or control peptides (ViraFEST assay). Sequencing of the DNA from cultured CD4+ T cells was carried out with the Oncomine TCR Beta short-read assay. One entry per CDR3 protein, called by TCRdb with MiXCR from the PCR reads. In the table there are roughly 11,000 distinct CDR3 sequences, 45% to 60% of which are singletons. This entry is derived from a study of vaccination and CD4 T cells after COVID-19. J was trimmed by 1 base and V by 6 bases; bases with no gene match: 11. The CDR3 is 19 residues long. CDR1 is SGHVS, CDR2 FQNEAQ, per germline.

This chain links TRBV7-8 with TRBJ2-6, with 11 bases lining up with TRBD1. The receptor comes from a human donor who had recovered from COVID-19. The sample taken for sequencing was CD4+ T cells from blood, cultured in vitro. CDR3 DNA sequence: TGTGCCAGCAGACTCACGGGAGGGACAGGGGGATCTGGGGCCAACGTCCTGACTTTC. Protein sequence: CASRLTGGTGGSGANVLTF.